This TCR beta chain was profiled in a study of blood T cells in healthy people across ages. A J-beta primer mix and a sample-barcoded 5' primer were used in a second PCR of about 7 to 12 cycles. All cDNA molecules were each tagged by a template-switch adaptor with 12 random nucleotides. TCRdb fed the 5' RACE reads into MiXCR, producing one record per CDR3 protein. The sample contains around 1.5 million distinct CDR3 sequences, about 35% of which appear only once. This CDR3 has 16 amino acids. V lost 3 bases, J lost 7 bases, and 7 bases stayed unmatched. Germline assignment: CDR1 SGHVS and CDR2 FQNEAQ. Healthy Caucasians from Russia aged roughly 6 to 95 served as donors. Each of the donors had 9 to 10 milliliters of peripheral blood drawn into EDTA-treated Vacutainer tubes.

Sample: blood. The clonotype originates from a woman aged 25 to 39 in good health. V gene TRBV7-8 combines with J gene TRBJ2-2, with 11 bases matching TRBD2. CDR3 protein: CASSLDSGGANGELFF. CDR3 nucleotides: TGTGCCAGCAGCTTGGATAGCGGGGGGGCGAACGGGGAGCTGTTTTTT.